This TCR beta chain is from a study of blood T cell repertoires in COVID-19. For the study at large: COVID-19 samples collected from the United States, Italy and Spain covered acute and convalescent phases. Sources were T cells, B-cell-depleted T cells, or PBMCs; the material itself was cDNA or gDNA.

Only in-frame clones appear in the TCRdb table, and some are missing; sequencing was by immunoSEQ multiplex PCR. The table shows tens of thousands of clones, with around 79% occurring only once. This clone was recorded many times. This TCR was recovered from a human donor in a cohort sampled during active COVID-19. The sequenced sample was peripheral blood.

The CDR3 loop is CATSREGAGGLYGYTF. The CDR3 DNA follows: TGTGCCACCAGCAGAGAGGGAGCAGGGGGCCTATATGGCTACACCTTC. This rearrangement joins TRBV15 to TRBJ1-2, with 8 bases fitting TRBD1. CDR3 size: 16 residues. Germline CDR1 LNHNV, CDR2 YYDKDF (reference sequence). Trimming at V came to 0 bases and at J to 5 bases, leaving 8 bases not matched to a gene.